There are many counts of the clone carrying this TCR beta chain. This record comes from a study of T cells in Graves' hyperthyroidism and ophthalmopathy. Across the study: Peripheral blood was collected at initial diagnosis, before any treatment.

Investigators excluded patients with uncontrolled infection, other autoimmune disease, pregnancy or lactation. Clinical symptoms, serum thyroxine, TRAb, thyroid ultrasound and orbital computed tomography informed diagnoses. Fresh peripheral blood, about 9.6 ml, yielded the PBMCs. RNA transcripts yielded amplified TCR beta CDR3 regions. Initially, a first-round RT-PCR of the TCR CDR3 employed the HTBI primer set. TCRdb re-called the multiplex PCR reads with MiXCR, one entry per CDR3 protein. The sample has approximately 640,000 distinct CDR3 sequences; 15% to 20% are singletons. The source is a woman aged 25 to 45 with Graves' hyperthyroidism. Sequenced material: blood.

The CDR3 spells CASSLIREGRETQYF. For the CDR3, the DNA is TGTGCCAGCAGCTTAATTCGGGAGGGCCGGGAGACCCAGTACTTC. J is TRBJ2-5 and V is TRBV11-3, with 8 positions matching TRBD2. The CDR3 is 15 residues long. With 2 bases clipped from V and 5 bases from J, the junction kept 7 bases outside the gene matches. In germline, CDR1 is SGHNT, CDR2 YENEEA.